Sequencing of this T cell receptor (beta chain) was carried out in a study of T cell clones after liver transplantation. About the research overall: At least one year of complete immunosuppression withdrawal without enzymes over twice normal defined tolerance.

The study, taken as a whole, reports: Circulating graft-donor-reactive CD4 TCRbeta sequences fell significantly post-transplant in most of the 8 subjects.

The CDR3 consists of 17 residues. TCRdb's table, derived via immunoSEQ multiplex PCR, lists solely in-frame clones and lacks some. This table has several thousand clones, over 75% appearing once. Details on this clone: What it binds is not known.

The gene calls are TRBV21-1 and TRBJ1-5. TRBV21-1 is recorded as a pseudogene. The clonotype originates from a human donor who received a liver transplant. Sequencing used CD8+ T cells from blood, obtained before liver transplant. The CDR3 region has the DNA TGTGCCAGCAGAGTAAATTTAGTACATTGGCATCATCAGCCCCAGCATTTT. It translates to CASRVNLVHWHHQPQHF.